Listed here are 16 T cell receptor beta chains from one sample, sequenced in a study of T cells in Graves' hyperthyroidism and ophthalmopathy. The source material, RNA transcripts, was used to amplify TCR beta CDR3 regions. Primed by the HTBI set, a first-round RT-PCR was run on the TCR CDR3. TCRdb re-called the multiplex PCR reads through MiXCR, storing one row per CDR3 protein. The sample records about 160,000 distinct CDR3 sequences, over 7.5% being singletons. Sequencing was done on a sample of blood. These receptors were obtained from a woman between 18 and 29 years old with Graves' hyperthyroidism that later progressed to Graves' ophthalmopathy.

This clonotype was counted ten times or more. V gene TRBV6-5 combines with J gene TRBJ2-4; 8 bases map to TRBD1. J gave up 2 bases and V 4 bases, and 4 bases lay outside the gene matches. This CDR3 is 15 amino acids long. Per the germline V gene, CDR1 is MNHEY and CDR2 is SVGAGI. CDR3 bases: TGTGCCAGCAGTTCGACAGGGGAAACCAAAAACATTCAGTACTTC. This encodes CASSSTGETKNIQYF.

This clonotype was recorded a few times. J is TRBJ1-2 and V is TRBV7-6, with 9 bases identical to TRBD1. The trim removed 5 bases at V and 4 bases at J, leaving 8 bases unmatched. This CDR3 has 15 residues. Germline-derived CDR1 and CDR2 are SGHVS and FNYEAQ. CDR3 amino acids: CASSPGTGNPYGYTF. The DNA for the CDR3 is TGTGCCAGCAGCCCAGGGACAGGGAATCCCTATGGCTACACCTTC.

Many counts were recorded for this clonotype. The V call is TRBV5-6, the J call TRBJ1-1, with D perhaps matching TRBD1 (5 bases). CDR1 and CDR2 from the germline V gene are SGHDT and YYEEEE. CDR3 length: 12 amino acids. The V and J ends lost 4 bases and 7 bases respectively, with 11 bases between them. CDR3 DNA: TGTGCCAGCAGCGTAAACCAGGGTGAAGCTTTCTTT. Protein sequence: CASSVNQGEAFF.

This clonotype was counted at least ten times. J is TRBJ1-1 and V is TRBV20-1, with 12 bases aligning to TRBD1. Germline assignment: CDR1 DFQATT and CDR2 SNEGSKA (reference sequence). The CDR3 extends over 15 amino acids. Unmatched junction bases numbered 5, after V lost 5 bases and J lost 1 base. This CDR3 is CSAPPGQGANTEAFF. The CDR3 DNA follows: TGCAGTGCTCCTCCGGGACAGGGGGCGAACACTGAAGCTTTCTTT.

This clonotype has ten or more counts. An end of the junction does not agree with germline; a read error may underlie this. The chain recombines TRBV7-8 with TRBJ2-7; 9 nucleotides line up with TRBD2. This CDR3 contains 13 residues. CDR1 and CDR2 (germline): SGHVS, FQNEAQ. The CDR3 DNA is TGTGCCAGCAGCATAGCGGGAGAGTACGAGCAGTACTTC. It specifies CASSIAGEYEQYF.

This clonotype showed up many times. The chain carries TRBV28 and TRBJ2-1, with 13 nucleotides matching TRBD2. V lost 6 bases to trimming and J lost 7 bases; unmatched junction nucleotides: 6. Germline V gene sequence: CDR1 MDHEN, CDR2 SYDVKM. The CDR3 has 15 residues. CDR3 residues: CASRELAGGRNEQFF. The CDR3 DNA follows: TGTGCCAGCAGAGAACTAGCGGGGGGGCGGAATGAGCAGTTCTTC.

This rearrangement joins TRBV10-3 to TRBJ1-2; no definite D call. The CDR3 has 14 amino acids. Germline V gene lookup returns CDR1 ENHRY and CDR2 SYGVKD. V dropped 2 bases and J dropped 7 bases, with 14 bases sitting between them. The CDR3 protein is CAISELPQKSGYTF. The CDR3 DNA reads TGTGCCATCAGTGAGCTTCCGCAGAAGAGTGGCTACACCTTC.

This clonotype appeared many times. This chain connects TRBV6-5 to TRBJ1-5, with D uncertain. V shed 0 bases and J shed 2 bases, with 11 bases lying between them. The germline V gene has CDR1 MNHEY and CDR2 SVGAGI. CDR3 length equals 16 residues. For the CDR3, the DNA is TGTGCCAGCAGTTACTCGCCCGTTCCGGGCAATCAGCCCCAGCATTTT. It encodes CASSYSPVPGNQPQHF.

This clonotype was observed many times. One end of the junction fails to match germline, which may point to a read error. As DNA, the CDR3 is TGTGCCAGCAGTTCTATGATTGTGGGGCAGGGGGCGAACGCCGGGGAGCTGTTTTTT. Translated, it gives CASSSMIVGQGANAGELFF. V is TRBV28 and J is TRBJ2-2; 8 bases map to TRBD1. The CDR3 is 19 amino acids. CDR1 MDHEN and CDR2 SYDVKM come from the germline V gene.

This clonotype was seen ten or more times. CDR3 amino acids: CASSGGTGGDTQYF. The DNA of the CDR3 is TGTGCCAGCAGCGGAGGCACGGGAGGGGATACGCAGTATTTT. J is TRBJ2-3 and V is TRBV9, with 8 bases matching TRBD2. Unmatched junction bases numbered 6, after V lost 3 bases and J lost 6 bases. The CDR3 has 14 residues. CDR1 is SGDLS, CDR2 YYNGEE, per germline.

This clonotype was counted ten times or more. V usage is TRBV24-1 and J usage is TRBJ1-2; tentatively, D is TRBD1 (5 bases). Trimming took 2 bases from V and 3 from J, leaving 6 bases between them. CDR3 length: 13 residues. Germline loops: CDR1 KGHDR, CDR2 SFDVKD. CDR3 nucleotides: TGTGCCACCAGTGATTCGGGACACTATGGCTACACCTTC. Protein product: CATSDSGHYGYTF.

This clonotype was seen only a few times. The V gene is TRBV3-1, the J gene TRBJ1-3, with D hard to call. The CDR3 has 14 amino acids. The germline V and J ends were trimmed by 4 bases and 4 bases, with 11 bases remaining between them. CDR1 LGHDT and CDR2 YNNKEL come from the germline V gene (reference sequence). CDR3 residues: CASSLTTRGNTIYF. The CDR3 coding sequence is TGTGCCAGCAGCCTTACCACCCGAGGAAACACCATATATTTT.

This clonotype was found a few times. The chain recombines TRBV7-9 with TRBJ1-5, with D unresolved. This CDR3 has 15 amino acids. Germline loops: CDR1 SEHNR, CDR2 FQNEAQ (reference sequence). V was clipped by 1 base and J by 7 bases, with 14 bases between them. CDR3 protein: CASSLGSGIQQPQHF. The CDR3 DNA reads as TGTGCCAGCAGCTTAGGGTCGGGCATCCAGCAGCCCCAGCATTTT.

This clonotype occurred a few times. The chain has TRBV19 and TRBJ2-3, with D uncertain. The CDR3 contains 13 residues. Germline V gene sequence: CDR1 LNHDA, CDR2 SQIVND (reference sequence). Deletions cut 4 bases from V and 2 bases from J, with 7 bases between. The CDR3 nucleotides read TGTGCCAGTAGTACCACAGCCACAGATACGCAGTATTTT. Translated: CASSTTATDTQYF. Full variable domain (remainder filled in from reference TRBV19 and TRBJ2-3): DGGITQSPKYLFRKEGQNVTLSCEQNLNHDAMYWYRQDPGQGLRLIYYSQIVNDFQKGDIAEGYSVSREKKESFPLTVTSAQKNPTAFYLCASSTTATDTQYFGPGTRLTVL.

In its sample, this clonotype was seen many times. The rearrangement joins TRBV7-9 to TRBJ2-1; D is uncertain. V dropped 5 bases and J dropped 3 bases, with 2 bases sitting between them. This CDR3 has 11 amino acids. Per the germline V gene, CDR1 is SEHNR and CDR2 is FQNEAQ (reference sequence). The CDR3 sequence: CASSDYNEQFF. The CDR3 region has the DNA TGTGCCAGCAGCGACTACAATGAGCAGTTCTTC.

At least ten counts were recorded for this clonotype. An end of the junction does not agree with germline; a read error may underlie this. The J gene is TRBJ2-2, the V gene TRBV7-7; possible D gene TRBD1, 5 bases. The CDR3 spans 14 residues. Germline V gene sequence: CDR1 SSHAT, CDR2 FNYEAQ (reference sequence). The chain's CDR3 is CASSLGAATGELFF. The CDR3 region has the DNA TGTGCTAGCAGCTTAGGGGCCGCCACCGGGGAGCTGTTTTTT. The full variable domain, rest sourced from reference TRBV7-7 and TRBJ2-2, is GAGVSQSPRYKVTKRGQDVTLRCDPISSHATLYWYQQALGQGPEFLTYFNYEAQPDKSGLPSDRFSAERPEGSISTLTIQRTEQRDSAMYRCASSLGAATGELFFGEGSRLTVL.